A single sample is the source of the 2 T cell receptor beta chains below, sequenced in a study of blood T cell repertoires in COVID-19. The repertoire was sequenced with immunoSEQ multiplex PCR; TCRdb's copy has only in-frame clones and lacks some. The sample gives around 250,000 clones, about nine tenths of which show up once; over 2% is in the top ten. The specimen sequenced was peripheral blood. These receptors were collected from a man younger than 40 who had recovered from COVID-19.

The gene calls are TRBV10-3 and TRBJ2-1, with TRBD1 as a possible D gene (5 bases). CDR3 size: 13 residues. V lost 7 bases to trimming and J lost 4 bases, with 11 bases between them. The germline V gene encodes CDR1 ENHRY and CDR2 SYGVKD. The CDR3 region has the DNA TGTGCCATCAAGGGGTCGGAATACAATGAGCAGTTCTTC. This sequence encodes CAIKGSEYNEQFF.

The chain couples TRBV7-6 to TRBJ2-2; D is unresolved. The germline gives CDR1 SGHVS, CDR2 FNYEAQ. The CDR3 has 14 amino acids. V was cut by 8 bases and J by 1 base, with 11 bases left in between. CDR3 loop: CASEVELNTGELFF. The CDR3, as DNA: TGTGCCAGCGAGGTCGAGCTGAACACCGGGGAGCTGTTTTTT.